The T cell receptor (beta chain) described here comes from a study of CD8+CD57+ T cells in acquired aplastic anemia. A note on this clonotype: Given a much more abundant clone one base away, this may be a read error.

CDR1 and CDR2 (germline): SGHTA, FQGTGA. The CDR3 has 14 residues. Genomic DNA templated the TCR beta VDJ and CDR3 profiling. In TCRdb, the reads were re-called with MiXCR into one record per CDR3 protein. The repertoire holds 180,000 or so distinct CDR3 sequences, with less than 65% as singletons. It was patients with CD8+CD57+ cell expansion by flow cytometry who were chosen for sequencing. This chain joins TRBV7-3 and TRBJ2-1; D is ambiguous. The receptor comes from a human donor with aplastic anemia. Sample: sorted CD4+, CD8+, or CD8+CD57+ T cells (not recorded which) from PBMCs. The CDR3 loop reads CASSQDRTPNERFF. The DNA for the CDR3 is TGCGCCAGCAGCCAAGATCGAACCCCTAATGAGCGGTTCTTC.